This TCR beta chain was obtained from a study of graft-versus-host responses after intestinal transplantation. Study-wide background: Tacrolimus and steroids were given for about 3 years to all recipients after anti-thymocyte globulin induction. Study outcomes and limitations: GvH clones turned up in recipient marrow; some had shown up first in ileum or blood. Allografts from individuals with graft-donor T cell macrochimerism displayed high graft-versus-host to host-versus-graft clonal ratios.

Germline V lookup: CDR1 WSHSY, CDR2 SAAADI. J gave up 3 bases and V 3 bases, and 10 bases lay outside the gene matches. This CDR3 has 16 amino acids. About this clone: Antigen specificity is unknown.

The protocol was immunoSEQ multiplex PCR, while the TCRdb copy is restricted to in-frame clones and leaves out a portion. The sample records some 90,000 clones, 85% to 95% being singletons. This receptor was obtained from a human donor who received an intestinal transplant. The chain is built from TRBV10-2 and TRBJ2-7; TRBD2 matches at 8 bases. Sequenced material: unstimulated CD8+ T cells sorted from spleen or lymph node cells, taken before intestinal transplant. The CDR3 is CASSELAGTVGYEQYF. Written as DNA, the CDR3 is TGCGCCAGCAGTGAATTAGCGGGAACGGTGGGCTACGAGCAGTACTTC.